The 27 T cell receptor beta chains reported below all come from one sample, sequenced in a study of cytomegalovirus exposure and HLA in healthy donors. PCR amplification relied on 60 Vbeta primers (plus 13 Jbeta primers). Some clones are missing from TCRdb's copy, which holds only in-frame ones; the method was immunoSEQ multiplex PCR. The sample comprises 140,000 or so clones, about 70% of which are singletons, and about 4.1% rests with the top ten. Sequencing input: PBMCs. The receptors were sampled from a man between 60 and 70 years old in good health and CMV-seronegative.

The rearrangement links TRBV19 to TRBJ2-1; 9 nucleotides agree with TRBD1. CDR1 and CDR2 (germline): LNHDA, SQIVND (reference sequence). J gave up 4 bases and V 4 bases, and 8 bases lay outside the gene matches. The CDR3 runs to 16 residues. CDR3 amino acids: CASSNSRGQGYNEQFF. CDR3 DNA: TGTGCCAGTAGTAATTCGCGGGGACAGGGTTACAATGAGCAGTTCTTC.

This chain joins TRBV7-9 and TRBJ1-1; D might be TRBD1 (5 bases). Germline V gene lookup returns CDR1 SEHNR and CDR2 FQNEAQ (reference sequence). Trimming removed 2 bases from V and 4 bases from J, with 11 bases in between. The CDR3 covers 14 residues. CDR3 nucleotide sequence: TGTGCCAGCAGCTTAAGGGGCTTGGGCACTGAAGCTTTCTTT. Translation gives CASSLRGLGTEAFF.

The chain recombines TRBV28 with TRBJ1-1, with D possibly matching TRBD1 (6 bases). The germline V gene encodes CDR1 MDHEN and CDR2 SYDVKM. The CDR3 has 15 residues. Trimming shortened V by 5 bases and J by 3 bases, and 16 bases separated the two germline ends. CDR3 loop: CASSPYRDGYTEAFF. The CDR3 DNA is TGTGCCAGCAGTCCGTACAGGGATGGTTACACTGAAGCTTTCTTT.

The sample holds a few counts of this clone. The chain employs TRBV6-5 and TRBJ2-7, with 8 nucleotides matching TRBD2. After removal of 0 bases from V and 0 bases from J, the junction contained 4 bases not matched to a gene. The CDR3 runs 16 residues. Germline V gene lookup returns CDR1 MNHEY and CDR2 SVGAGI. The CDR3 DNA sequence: TGTGCCAGCAGTTACTCTAGCGGGGAGAGCTCCTACGAGCAGTACTTC. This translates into CASSYSSGESSYEQYF.

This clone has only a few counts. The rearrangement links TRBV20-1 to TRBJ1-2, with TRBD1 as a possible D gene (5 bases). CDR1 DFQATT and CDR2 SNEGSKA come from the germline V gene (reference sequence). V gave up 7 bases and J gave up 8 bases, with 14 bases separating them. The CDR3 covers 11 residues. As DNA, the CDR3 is TGCAGTGTCCCAAGGGGCCAAGGCTACACCTTC. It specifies CSVPRGQGYTF.

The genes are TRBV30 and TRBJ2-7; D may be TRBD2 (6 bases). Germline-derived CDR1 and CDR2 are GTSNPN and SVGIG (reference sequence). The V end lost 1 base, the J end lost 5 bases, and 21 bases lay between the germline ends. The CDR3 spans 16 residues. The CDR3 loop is CAWSARDFLREDEQYF. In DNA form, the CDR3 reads TGTGCCTGGAGTGCCAGGGACTTCTTGAGGGAGGACGAGCAGTACTTC.

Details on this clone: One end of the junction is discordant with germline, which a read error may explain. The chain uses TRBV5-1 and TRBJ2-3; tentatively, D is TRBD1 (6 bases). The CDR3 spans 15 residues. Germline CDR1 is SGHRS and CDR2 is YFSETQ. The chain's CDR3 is CASSRGQTSTDTHYF. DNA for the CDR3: TGCGCCAGCAGCCGAGGACAGACGAGCACAGATACGCACTATTTT. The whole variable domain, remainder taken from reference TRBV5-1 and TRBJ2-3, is KAGVTQTPRYLIKTRGQQVTLSCSPISGHRSVSWYQQTPGQGLQFLFEYFSETQRNKGNFPGRFSGRQFSNSRSEMNVSTLELGDSALYLCASSRGQTSTDTHYFGPGTRLTVL.

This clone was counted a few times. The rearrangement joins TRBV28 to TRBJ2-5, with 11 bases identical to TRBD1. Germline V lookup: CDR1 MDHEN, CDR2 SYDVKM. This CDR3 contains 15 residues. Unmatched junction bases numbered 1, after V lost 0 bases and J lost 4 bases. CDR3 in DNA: TGTGCCAGCAGTTTATGGGGACAGGGGGGAGAGACCCAGTACTTC. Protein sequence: CASSLWGQGGETQYF.

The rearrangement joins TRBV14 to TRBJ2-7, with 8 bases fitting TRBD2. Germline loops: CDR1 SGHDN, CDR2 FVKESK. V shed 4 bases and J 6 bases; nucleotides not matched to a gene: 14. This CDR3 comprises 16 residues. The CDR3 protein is CASSPNRAGEGAEQYF. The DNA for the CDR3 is TGTGCCAGCAGCCCCAACCGAGCGGGAGAAGGTGCCGAGCAGTACTTC.

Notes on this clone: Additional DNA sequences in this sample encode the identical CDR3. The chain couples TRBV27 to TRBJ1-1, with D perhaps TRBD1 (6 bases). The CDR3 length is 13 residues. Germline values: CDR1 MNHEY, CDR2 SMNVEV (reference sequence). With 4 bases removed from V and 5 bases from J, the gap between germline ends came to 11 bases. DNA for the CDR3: TGTGCCAGCAGTTCCGGGGGGCTTACTGAAGCTTTCTTT. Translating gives CASSSGGLTEAFF.

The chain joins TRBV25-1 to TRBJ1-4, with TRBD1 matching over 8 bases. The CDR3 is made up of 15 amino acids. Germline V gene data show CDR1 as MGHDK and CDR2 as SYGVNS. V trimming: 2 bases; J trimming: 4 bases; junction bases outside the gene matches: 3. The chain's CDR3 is CASSERGQVNEKLFF. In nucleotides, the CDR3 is TGTGCCAGCAGTGAAAGGGGACAGGTTAATGAAAAACTGTTTTTT.

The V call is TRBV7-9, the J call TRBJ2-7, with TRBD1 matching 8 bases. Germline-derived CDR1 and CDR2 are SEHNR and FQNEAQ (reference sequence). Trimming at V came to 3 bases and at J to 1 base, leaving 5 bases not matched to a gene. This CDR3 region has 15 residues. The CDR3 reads CASSFPGQGSYEQYF. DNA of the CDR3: TGTGCCAGCAGCTTTCCCGGACAGGGTTCCTACGAGCAGTACTTC.

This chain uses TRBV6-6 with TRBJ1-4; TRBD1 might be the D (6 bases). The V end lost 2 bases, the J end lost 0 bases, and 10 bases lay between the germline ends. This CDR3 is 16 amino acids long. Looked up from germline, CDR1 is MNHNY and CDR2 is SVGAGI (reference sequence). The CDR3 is CASSYGQGTTNEKLFF. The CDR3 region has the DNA TGTGCCAGCAGTTACGGGCAGGGGACAACTAATGAAAAACTGTTTTTT.

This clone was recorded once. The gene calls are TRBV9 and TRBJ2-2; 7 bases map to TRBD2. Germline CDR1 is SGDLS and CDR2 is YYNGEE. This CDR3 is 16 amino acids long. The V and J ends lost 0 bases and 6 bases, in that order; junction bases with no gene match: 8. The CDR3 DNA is TGTGCCAGCAGCGTAGGGGTGCCAGGGAGGGCCGGGGAGCTGTTTTTT. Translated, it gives CASSVGVPGRAGELFF.

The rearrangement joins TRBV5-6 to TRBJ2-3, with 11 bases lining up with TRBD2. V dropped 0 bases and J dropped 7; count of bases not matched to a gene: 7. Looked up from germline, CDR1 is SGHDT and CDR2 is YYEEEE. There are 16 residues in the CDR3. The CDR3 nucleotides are TGTGCCAGCAGCTTGGTGGCTAGCGGGAGGAGAAATACGCAGTATTTT. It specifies CASSLVASGRRNTQYF.

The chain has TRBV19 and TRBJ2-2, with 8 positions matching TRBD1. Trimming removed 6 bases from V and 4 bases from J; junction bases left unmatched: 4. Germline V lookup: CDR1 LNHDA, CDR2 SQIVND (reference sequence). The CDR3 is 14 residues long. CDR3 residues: CASRGRGLTGELFF. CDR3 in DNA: TGTGCCAGTAGAGGCAGGGGGCTCACCGGGGAGCTGTTTTTT.

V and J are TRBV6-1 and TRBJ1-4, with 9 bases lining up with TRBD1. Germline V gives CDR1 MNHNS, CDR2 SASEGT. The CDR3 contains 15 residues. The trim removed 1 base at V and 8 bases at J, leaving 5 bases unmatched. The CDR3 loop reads CASSEGTGAGEKLFF. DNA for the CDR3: TGTGCCAGCAGTGAAGGGACAGGGGCAGGCGAAAAACTGTTTTTT.

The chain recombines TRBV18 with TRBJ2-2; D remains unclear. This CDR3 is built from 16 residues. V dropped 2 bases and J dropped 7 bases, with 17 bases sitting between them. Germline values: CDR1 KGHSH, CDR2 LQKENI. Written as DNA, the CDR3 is TGTGCCAGCTCACCAACCCCCTCTCGGGTCAGCGGGGAGCTGTTTTTT. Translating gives CASSPTPSRVSGELFF.

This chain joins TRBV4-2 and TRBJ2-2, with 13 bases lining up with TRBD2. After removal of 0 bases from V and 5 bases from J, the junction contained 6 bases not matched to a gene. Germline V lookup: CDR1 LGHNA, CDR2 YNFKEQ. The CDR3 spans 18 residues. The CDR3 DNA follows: TGTGCCAGCAGCCAAGAGCCGGGACTAGCGGGAAGGACCGGGGAGCTGTTTTTT. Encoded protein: CASSQEPGLAGRTGELFF.

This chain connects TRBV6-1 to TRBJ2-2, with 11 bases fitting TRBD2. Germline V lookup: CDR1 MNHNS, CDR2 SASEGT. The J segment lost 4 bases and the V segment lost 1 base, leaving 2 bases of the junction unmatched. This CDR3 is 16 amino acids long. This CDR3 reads CASSEGLAGFTGELFF. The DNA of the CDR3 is TGTGCCAGCAGTGAAGGACTAGCGGGATTCACCGGGGAGCTGTTTTTT.

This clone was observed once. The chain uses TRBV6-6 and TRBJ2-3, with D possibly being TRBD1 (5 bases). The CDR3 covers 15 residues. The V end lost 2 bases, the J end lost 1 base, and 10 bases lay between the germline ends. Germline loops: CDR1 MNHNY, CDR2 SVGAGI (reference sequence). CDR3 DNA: TGTGCCAGCAGTTACCCACAGGTCGGCACAGATACGCAGTATTTT. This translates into CASSYPQVGTDTQYF.

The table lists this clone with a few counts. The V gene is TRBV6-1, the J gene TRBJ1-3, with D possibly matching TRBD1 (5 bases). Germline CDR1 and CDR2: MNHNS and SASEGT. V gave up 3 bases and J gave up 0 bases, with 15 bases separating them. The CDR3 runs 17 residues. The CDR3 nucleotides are TGTGCCAGCAGTGAGAATCCAGGGTCGAGCTCTGGAAACACCATATATTTT. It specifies CASSENPGSSSGNTIYF.

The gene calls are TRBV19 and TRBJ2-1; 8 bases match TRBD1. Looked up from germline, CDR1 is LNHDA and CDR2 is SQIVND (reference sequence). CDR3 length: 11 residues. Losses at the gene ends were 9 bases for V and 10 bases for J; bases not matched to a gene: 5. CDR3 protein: CASNDRGEQFF. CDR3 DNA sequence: TGTGCCAGCAATGACAGGGGAGAGCAGTTCTTC.

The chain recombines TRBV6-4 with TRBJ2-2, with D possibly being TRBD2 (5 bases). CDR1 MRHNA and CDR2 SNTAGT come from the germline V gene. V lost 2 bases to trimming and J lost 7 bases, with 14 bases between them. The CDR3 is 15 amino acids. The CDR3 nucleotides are TGTGCCAGCAGTGACCCTGCTAGAAGCGGCGGGGAGCTGTTTTTT. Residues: CASSDPARSGGELFF.

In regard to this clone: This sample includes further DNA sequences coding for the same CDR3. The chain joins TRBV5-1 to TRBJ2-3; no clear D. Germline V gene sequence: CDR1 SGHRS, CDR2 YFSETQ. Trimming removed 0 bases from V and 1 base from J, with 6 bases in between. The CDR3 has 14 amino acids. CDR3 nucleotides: TGCGCCAGCAGCTTGGGCACTGGCACAGATACGCAGTATTTT. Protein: CASSLGTGTDTQYF.

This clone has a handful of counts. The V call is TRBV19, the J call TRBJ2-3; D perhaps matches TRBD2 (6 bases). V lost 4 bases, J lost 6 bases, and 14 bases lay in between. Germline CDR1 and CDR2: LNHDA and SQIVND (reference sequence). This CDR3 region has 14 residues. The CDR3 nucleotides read TGTGCCAGTAGTACCGGGGACTCGCCGGATACGCAGTATTTT. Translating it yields CASSTGDSPDTQYF.

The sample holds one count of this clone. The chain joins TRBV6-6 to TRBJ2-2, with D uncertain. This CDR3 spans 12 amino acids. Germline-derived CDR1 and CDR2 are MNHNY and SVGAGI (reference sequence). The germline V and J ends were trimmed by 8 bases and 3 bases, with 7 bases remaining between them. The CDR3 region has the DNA TGTGCCAGCGGGCGAGACACCGGGGAGCTGTTTTTT. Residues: CASGRDTGELFF.